This is a list of T cell receptor beta chains from one sample in a study of beta chain features in type 1 diabetes. The assay was immunoSEQ multiplex PCR, and TCRdb's table has in-frame clones only and misses some. This sample has more than 300,000 clones, with less than 10% found just once. The specimen sequenced was central memory CD4+ T cells from blood. The receptor source for this set is a woman younger than 30 in good health. Both conserved end residues are part of each CDR3. D genes are given only for firm matches. Expanded clones get a size class; other rows say once, few or many, or leave the size out.

abundance	d_gene	v_gene	j_gene	CDR3nt	CDR3aa
.	TRBD1	TRBV27	TRBJ1-5	TGTGCCAGCAGGACCGGGACAGGGGGCGGACAGCCCCAGCATTTT	CASRTGTGGGQPQHF
few	TRBD2	TRBV6-5	TRBJ2-7	TGTGCCAGCAGTGCCTTAGCGGGAGGCTCCTACGAGCAGTACTTC	CASSALAGGSYEQYF
.	TRBD1	TRBV29-1	TRBJ1-1	TGCAGCGTTGCAGTTCTGGAAGGGACAGGGATAACTGAAGCTTTCTTT	CSVAVLEGTGITEAFF
many	TRBD1	TRBV7-2	TRBJ2-7	TGTGCCAGCAGCTCATCCGGGACAGGGTCCCACGAGCAGTACTTC	CASSSSGTGSHEQYF
.	.	TRBV10-3	TRBJ2-3	TGTGCCACGGGGACGTTTGCAGATACGCAGTATTTT	CATGTFADTQYF
.	.	TRBV27	TRBJ2-7	TGTGCCAGCAGTTTTCGGGCGACGGGCACCTACGAGCAGTACTTC	CASSFRATGTYEQYF
.	TRBD2	TRBV10-3	TRBJ2-3	TGTGCCATCAAGGGGACTAGCGGGCTGACCACAGATACGCAGTATTTT	CAIKGTSGLTTDTQYF
few	TRBD1	TRBV27	TRBJ2-2	TGTGCCAGCAGTTTATACCGGGACAGGGACACCGGGGAGCTGTTTTTT	CASSLYRDRDTGELFF
few	.	TRBV5-1	TRBJ2-3	TGCGCCAGCAGCTTACCGGGAGGAGGGGGATCAGATACGCAGTATTTT	CASSLPGGGGSDTQYF
.	.	TRBV19	TRBJ2-6	TGTGCCAGTAGTATCCGTTCTGGGGCCAACGTCCTGACTTTC	CASSIRSGANVLTF
few	TRBD1	TRBV2	TRBJ2-1	TGTGCCAGCAGTGGACAGGGGAATGAGAGGTTCTTC	CASSGQGNERFF
.	.	TRBV19	TRBJ2-5	TGTGCCAGTAGACCCGGACAGCACCAAGAGACCCAGTACTTC	CASRPGQHQETQYF
many	.	TRBV12-5	TRBJ2-1	TGTGCTAGTGGTCAGGGCAATGAGCAGTTCTTC	CASGQGNEQFF
many	TRBD1	TRBV25-1	TRBJ1-1	TGTGCCAGCAGTGATACAGGGGATGGTGAAGCTTTCTTT	CASSDTGDGEAFF
.	TRBD1	TRBV19	TRBJ1-5	TGTGCCAGTAGTCCTATCCGGGACAGGGTAGAGAATCAGCCCCAGCATTTT	CASSPIRDRVENQPQHF
many	TRBD2	TRBV6-1	TRBJ2-3	TGTGCCAGCAGTGAAGGGACTAGAGTAGGTTCTCGGCTATACACAGATACGCAGTATTTT	CASSEGTRVGSRLYTDTQYF
.	.	TRBV28	TRBJ2-5	TGTGCCAGCAGTTCCTTCTTGGGAGCGAGTGAGACCCAGTACTTC	CASSSFLGASETQYF
few	.	TRBV5-6	TRBJ1-4	TGTGCCAGCAACTCGGGGGTGGTCCGAGCAAGAGGGGCTATTGAAAAACTGTTTTTT	CASNSGVVRARGAIEKLFF
.	TRBD1	TRBV7-6	TRBJ2-7	TGTGCCAGCAGCCGACCGGGACAGGGGAATGGAGAGCAGTACTTC	CASSRPGQGNGEQYF
.	.	TRBV7-2	TRBJ2-7	TGTGCCAGCAGCTTAGGGTCACCGGAGGAGACCTACGAGCAGTACTTC	CASSLGSPEETYEQYF
.	TRBD1	TRBV5-4	TRBJ2-3	TGTGCCAGCAGCTTTCTACAGGGGGAGGATACGCAGTATTTT	CASSFLQGEDTQYF
.	.	TRBV7-3	TRBJ2-1	TGTGCCAGCAGCTTAGGTTTAAGGGAGCAGTTCTTC	CASSLGLREQFF
many	.	TRBV2	TRBJ2-2	TGTGCCAGCAGTTTGGTCAGGGACACCGGGGAGCTGTTTTTT	CASSLVRDTGELFF
many	.	TRBV10-3	TRBJ2-1	TGTGCCACCATTGGTATGGGAGAAGAGCAGTTCTTC	CATIGMGEEQFF
few	TRBD2	TRBV29-1	TRBJ2-6	TGCAGCGTCCTTGCGGGGGGGTCCGGGGCCAACGTCCTGACTTTC	CSVLAGGSGANVLTF
few	.	TRBV18	TRBJ2-2	TGTGCCAGCTCACCACCGAGCGGCGGGGGCCCGAACACCGGGGAGCTGTTTTTT	CASSPPSGGGPNTGELFF
.	.	TRBV29-1	TRBJ1-1	TGCAGCCCGATTTTGGTCGGGGGGCGCCGAGAAGCTTTCTTT	CSPILVGGRREAFF
few	TRBD1	TRBV5-1	TRBJ2-5	TGCGCCAGCAGCTTGGGCCAGGGGGTAAATGTGGAGACCCAGTACTTC	CASSLGQGVNVETQYF
many	TRBD2	TRBV11-2	TRBJ2-4	TGTGCCAGCAGCTCCGGGACTAGCCGTTTTGGCAAAAACATTCAGTACTTC	CASSSGTSRFGKNIQYF
few	TRBD1	TRBV28	TRBJ2-7	TGTGCCAGCAGTCCCAGCAGTGGGACAGGGGTCTACGAGCAGTACTTC	CASSPSSGTGVYEQYF
few	.	TRBV11-2	TRBJ2-1	TGTGCCAGCAGCTTAGAGTTGTCTGAGAAGTTCTTC	CASSLELSEKFF
.	.	TRBV4-3	TRBJ2-7	TGCGCCAGCAGCCAAGATCCGAGCGGAAGAGAGGGTTACGAGCAGTACTTC	CASSQDPSGREGYEQYF
.	TRBD2	TRBV28	TRBJ2-1	TGTGCCAGCAAAGCGGGGTGGGCCTACAATGAGCAGTTCTTC	CASKAGWAYNEQFF
.	.	TRBV7-2	TRBJ1-2	TGTGCCAGCAGCTTAGTGGCGCAGGGGCTTGATGGCTACACCTTC	CASSLVAQGLDGYTF
.	.	TRBV7-9	TRBJ2-7	TGTGCCAGCAGCTTAGTGTCGCAGGCCTCAGCGTACTTC	CASSLVSQASAYF
.	.	TRBV11-2	TRBJ1-2	TGTGCCAGCAGCTTAGATCCAGGGGCACACTATGGCTACACCTTC	CASSLDPGAHYGYTF
few	.	TRBV7-2	TRBJ2-5	TGTGCCAGCAGTACAAACCCAGGGACCCAGTACTTC	CASSTNPGTQYF
.	.	TRBV5-4	TRBJ1-4	TGTGCCAGCAGCTTGGACCCGCTTGGTAATGAAAAACTGTTTTTT	CASSLDPLGNEKLFF
many	.	TRBV5-1	TRBJ2-1	TGCGCCAGCAGCTTGGAGGGCAGGAATCACAATGAGCAGTTCTTC	CASSLEGRNHNEQFF
few	.	TRBV6-6	TRBJ1-2	TGTGCCAGCAGTGGACCAGTCTATGGCTACACCTTC	CASSGPVYGYTF
.	TRBD2	TRBV6-5	TRBJ2-7	TGTGCCAGCAGTTACTGTGCTAGCGGGTTCTACGAGCAGTACTTC	CASSYCASGFYEQYF
many	TRBD2	TRBV28	TRBJ2-7	TGTGCCAGCAGTTTAGATGTAGCGGGAGCCTACGAGCAGTACTTC	CASSLDVAGAYEQYF